This is a list of T cell receptor beta chains from one sample in a study of blood T cell repertoires in COVID-19. This table comes from immunoSEQ multiplex PCR, and its TCRdb copy is limited to in-frame clones, with some not included. Seen here are around 270,000 clones, around 84% observed once, and the top ten hold roughly 5%. The source material was peripheral blood. The source of these receptors is a woman aged 60-75 years with COVID-19, enrolled during active disease. The CDR3 runs from the conserved cysteine through the conserved F or W. A D gene is named only where the DNA matches it firmly. A row's size may be missing; if present it is once, few, many or a size class.

v_call,clone_size,j_call,d_call,cdr3_aa,cdr3_nt
TRBV30,NA,TRBJ1-5,NA,CAWSPRGLLNQPQHF,TGTGCCTGGAGTCCCCGAGGTCTACTGAATCAGCCCCAGCATTTT
TRBV30,once,TRBJ1-5,NA,CAWSDPRQGFNQPQHF,TGTGCCTGGAGTGACCCCAGGCAGGGCTTCAATCAGCCCCAGCATTTT
TRBV28,NA,TRBJ1-2,NA,CASGETANYGYTF,TGTGCCAGTGGGGAGACGGCGAACTATGGCTACACCTTC
TRBV6-5,NA,TRBJ1-1,TRBD1,CASSYRGQGTEAFF,TGTGCCAGCAGCTACAGGGGCCAGGGCACTGAAGCTTTCTTT
TRBV19,NA,TRBJ1-5,NA,CASSIAQYSNQPQHF,TGTGCCAGTAGTATAGCCCAGTATAGCAATCAGCCCCAGCATTTT
TRBV20-1,NA,TRBJ2-2,NA,CSAPRSGELFF,TGCAGTGCCCCCCGGTCCGGGGAGCTGTTTTTT
TRBV4-2,NA,TRBJ2-2,NA,CASSQAESRELFF,TGTGCCAGCAGCCAAGCGGAGTCCAGGGAGCTGTTTTTT
TRBV6-5,NA,TRBJ1-1,TRBD1,CASSYSTGGLGTEAFF,TGTGCCAGCAGTTACTCGACAGGGGGGTTAGGCACTGAAGCTTTCTTT
TRBV27,NA,TRBJ1-2,NA,CASSLVGRGIYGYTF,TGTGCCAGCAGTTTAGTAGGGAGGGGGATCTATGGCTACACCTTC
TRBV15,few,TRBJ2-7,NA,CATSREVVREQYF,TGTGCCACCAGCAGAGAGGTAGTACGCGAGCAGTACTTC
TRBV14,NA,TRBJ2-7,TRBD1,CASSQERPRPTGESYEQYF,TGTGCCAGCAGCCAAGAAAGGCCCCGCCCGACAGGGGAATCCTACGAGCAGTACTTC
TRBV10-3,NA,TRBJ2-1,NA,CAISESGGGPYNEQFF,TGTGCCATCAGTGAGTCGGGGGGAGGTCCCTACAATGAGCAGTTCTTC
TRBV7-9,NA,TRBJ1-2,NA,CASSSGDGYTF,TGTGCCAGCAGCTCCGGAGATGGCTACACCTTC
TRBV14,NA,TRBJ1-2,NA,CASSPSGGASYTF,TGTGCCAGCAGCCCAAGTGGGGGCGCGAGCTACACCTTC
TRBV2,NA,TRBJ1-2,NA,CASSDRGRAYGYTF,TGTGCCAGCAGTGACCGTGGCAGGGCCTATGGCTACACCTTC
TRBV18,NA,TRBJ2-1,NA,CASSLQTDNEQFF,TGTGCCAGCTCACTTCAGACAGACAATGAGCAGTTCTTC
TRBV24-1,NA,TRBJ2-1,TRBD1,CATSDPDRISDEQFF,TGTGCCACCAGTGATCCGGACAGGATAAGCGATGAGCAGTTCTTC
TRBV20-1,few,TRBJ1-1,NA,CSASNREGFEAFF,TGCAGTGCTAGTAACAGGGAGGGGTTTGAAGCTTTCTTT
TRBV5-1,NA,TRBJ2-5,NA,CASSFGANQETQYF,TGCGCCAGCAGCTTTGGGGCCAACCAAGAGACCCAGTACTTC
TRBV10-3,NA,TRBJ2-7,NA,CAISGGDSPYF,TGTGCCATCAGTGGGGGGGACAGCCCGTACTTC
TRBV19,few,TRBJ1-1,NA,CASSILRGNTEAFF,TGTGCCAGTAGTATATTACGGGGAAACACTGAAGCTTTCTTT
TRBV13,NA,TRBJ2-1,TRBD2,CASSSGRLGGNEQFF,TGTGCCAGCAGCTCTGGACGCTTGGGGGGGAATGAGCAGTTCTTC
TRBV5-1,NA,TRBJ1-2,NA,CASSGTAWAGYTF,TGCGCCAGCAGCGGAACCGCGTGGGCTGGCTACACCTTC
TRBV15,NA,TRBJ2-2,NA,CATSREPRGTGELFF,TGTGCCACCAGCAGAGAGCCGCGTGGCACCGGGGAGCTGTTTTTT
TRBV5-8,NA,TRBJ2-1,NA,CASSSSQGFYYNEQFF,TGTGCCAGCAGCTCCTCTCAGGGATTCTACTACAATGAGCAGTTCTTC
TRBV5-1,NA,TRBJ1-4,NA,CASSLDGVGNEKLFF,TGCGCCAGCAGCTTGGACGGGGTTGGGAATGAAAAACTGTTTTTT
TRBV6-2/TRBV6-3,NA,TRBJ1-5,NA,CASSLGQLAQPQHF,TGTGCCAGCAGTTTAGGACAGTTGGCTCAGCCCCAGCATTTT
TRBV3-1/TRBV3-2,NA,TRBJ1-2,NA,CASSLHGTQANYGYTF,TGTGCCAGCAGCCTTCACGGGACACAAGCTAACTATGGCTACACCTTC
TRBV14,NA,TRBJ2-3,TRBD2,CASSLRGLSTDTQYF,TGTGCCAGCAGCCTTCGGGGACTAAGCACAGATACGCAGTATTTT
TRBV7-8,NA,TRBJ1-2,NA,CASSLRTAPGTNYGYTF,TGTGCCAGCAGCTTACGGACAGCCCCTGGAACTAACTATGGCTACACCTTC
TRBV2,NA,TRBJ1-4,TRBD1,CASSERGGLSEKLFF,TGTGCCAGCAGTGAACGAGGGGGCCTCTCTGAAAAACTGTTTTTT
TRBV5-1,NA,TRBJ2-7,TRBD1,CASSLTGTGYEQYF,TGCGCCAGCAGCTTGACGGGGACAGGATACGAGCAGTACTTC
TRBV7-8,few,TRBJ2-1,NA,CASSLRTTYNEQFF,TGTGCCAGCAGCTTAAGGACTACCTACAATGAGCAGTTCTTC
TRBV5-1,NA,TRBJ1-2,NA,CASSPGQNYGYTF,TGCGCCAGCAGCCCGGGACAAAACTATGGCTACACCTTC
TRBV18,NA,TRBJ1-5,TRBD1,CASSPGQGASNQPQHF,TGTGCCAGCTCACCCGGACAGGGGGCATCCAATCAGCCCCAGCATTTT
TRBV29-1,once,TRBJ2-7,TRBD2,CSVSGGPPSYEQYF,TGCAGCGTCAGCGGGGGGCCACCCTCCTACGAGCAGTACTTC
TRBV5-1,NA,TRBJ2-3,TRBD2,CASSLATRTSGSTDTQYF,TGCGCCAGCAGCTTGGCCACCCGGACTAGCGGTAGCACAGATACGCAGTATTTT
TRBV7-8,NA,TRBJ2-7,NA,CASSLAVSYEQYF,TGTGCCAGCAGCTTAGCGGTCAGCTACGAGCAGTACTTC
TRBV18,NA,TRBJ1-5,NA,CASSPQQGGGQPQHF,TGTGCCAGCTCACCACAACAGGGTGGGGGTCAGCCCCAGCATTTT
TRBV30,once,TRBJ2-3,TRBD1,CAWSGDSSTDTQYF,TGTGCCTGGAGTGGGGACAGTAGCACAGATACGCAGTATTTT
TRBV2,NA,TRBJ2-1,NA,CASSRQSSSYNEQFF,TGTGCCAGCAGCAGACAGTCCAGCTCCTACAATGAGCAGTTCTTC